This entry is about one T cell receptor (beta chain). The data derive from a study of CD8 T cells in Susac syndrome. RNA totalling about 0.5 to 1 ug underwent reverse transcription with random hexamers. Amplification of the TCR beta CDR3 was carried out by immunoSEQ multiplex PCR, which spanned a total of 54 Vbeta and 13 Jbeta segments. Via MiXCR, TCRdb re-called the immunoSEQ multiplex PCR reads, giving one row per CDR3 protein. The sample contains some 200,000 distinct CDR3 sequences, about 95% of which appear only once. There are 14 residues in the CDR3. V gave up 1 base and J gave up 0 bases, with 4 bases separating them. CDR1 is SGHRS, CDR2 YFSETQ, per germline. CD8+ and CD4+ T cells from blood underwent TCR beta sequencing. FACS was used to enrich TEMRA cells, whereas the CD8+ and CD4+ T cells were obtained by negative isolation.

Sequencing was performed on CD4+ T cells from PBMCs. This chain joins TRBV5-1 and TRBJ2-2; D is uncertain. This TCR was sampled from a human donor with multiple sclerosis. In DNA, the CDR3 is TGCGCCAGCAGCTTGAGTTCGAACACCGGGGAGCTGTTTTTT. Residues: CASSLSSNTGELFF.